The rows below give T cell receptor beta chains drawn from one sample of a study of T cells in Graves' hyperthyroidism and ophthalmopathy. TCRdb re-analysed the multiplex PCR reads in MiXCR, keeping a single row per CDR3 protein. The profile covers roughly 500,000 distinct CDR3 sequences, with 35% to 50% appearing a single time and approximately 44% taken by the ten largest. The sample taken for sequencing was peripheral blood or thyroid tissue (not recorded which). These receptors came from an adult woman with Graves' disease, either hyperthyroidism or ophthalmopathy (not recorded which). Both conserved end residues are part of each CDR3. A D gene is named only where the DNA matches it firmly. Part of the rows lack a size; the others show once, few, many or a class for expanded clones.

CDR3 DNA: TGTGCCAGCAGTTACATCTCGAGGGGGTCTAACTATGGCTACACCTTC
CDR3 protein: CASSYISRGSNYGYTF
clone size: .
J gene: TRBJ1-2
V gene: TRBV27
D gene: .

CDR3 DNA: TGTGCCAGCAGCGTAGGTGGTAGGGGGGAACCCCTCCACTTT
CDR3 protein: CASSVGGRGEPLHF
clone size: .
J gene: TRBJ1-6
V gene: TRBV9
D gene: .

CDR3 DNA: TGTGCCAGCAGTTTAATTCTGGGGCCAGGGGCCAACGTCCTGACTTTC
CDR3 protein: CASSLILGPGANVLTF
clone size: many
J gene: TRBJ2-6
V gene: TRBV12-3/TRBV12-4
D gene: .

CDR3 DNA: TGTGCCAGCAGCTTACCGACGGTCGGGAACTACGAGCAGTACTTC
CDR3 protein: CASSLPTVGNYEQYF
clone size: .
J gene: TRBJ2-7
V gene: TRBV7-9
D gene: .

CDR3 DNA: TGTGCCAGTTTCATAACAGGGGCCACCGGGGAAGCTTTCTTT
CDR3 protein: CASFITGATGEAFF
clone size: many
J gene: TRBJ1-1
V gene: TRBV2
D gene: TRBD1

CDR3 DNA: TGCGCCAGCAGCGCAGAAGGGACAGGAAGGAACACTGAAGCTTTCTTT
CDR3 protein: CASSAEGTGRNTEAFF
clone size: many
J gene: TRBJ1-1
V gene: TRBV5-1
D gene: TRBD1

CDR3 DNA: TGCAGCGTCCTAGGGGGAGGTACTGAAGCTTTCTTT
CDR3 protein: CSVLGGGTEAFF
clone size: few
J gene: TRBJ1-1
V gene: TRBV29-1
D gene: .

CDR3 DNA: TGTGCCAGCCTAGATAACACCGGGGAGCTGTTTTTT
CDR3 protein: CASLDNTGELFF
clone size: once
J gene: TRBJ2-2
V gene: TRBV7-2
D gene: .

CDR3 DNA: TGTGCCAGCCACCGGGGCAGCTCCTACGAGCAGTACTTC
CDR3 protein: CASHRGSSYEQYF
clone size: .
J gene: TRBJ2-7
V gene: TRBV14
D gene: .

CDR3 DNA: TGTGCCAGCAGCTTAGCGGGAGCGAGCGGGGAGCTGTTTTTT
CDR3 protein: CASSLAGASGELFF
clone size: .
J gene: TRBJ2-2
V gene: TRBV5-8
D gene: TRBD2

CDR3 DNA: TGCAGCGTTGTAAGAGGCTCCGGGGAGCTGTTTTTT
CDR3 protein: CSVVRGSGELFF
clone size: .
J gene: TRBJ2-2
V gene: TRBV29-1
D gene: .

CDR3 DNA: TGCAGTGCTAGGGGGACTGAGTACGAGCAGTACTTC
CDR3 protein: CSARGTEYEQYF
clone size: .
J gene: TRBJ2-7
V gene: TRBV20-1
D gene: .

CDR3 DNA: TGTGCCAGCAGCCCACACATAAGAAGACAGGACTATGGCTACACCTTC
CDR3 protein: CASSPHIRRQDYGYTF
clone size: .
J gene: TRBJ1-2
V gene: TRBV7-3
D gene: .

CDR3 DNA: TGCAGCGTTGAAGGGGGTGAGAACACTGAAGCTTTCTTT
CDR3 protein: CSVEGGENTEAFF
clone size: .
J gene: TRBJ1-1
V gene: TRBV29-1
D gene: .

CDR3 DNA: TGTGCCAGCAGTGAAGCGAGGCAGGGACCCACCGGGGAGCTGTTTTTT
CDR3 protein: CASSEARQGPTGELFF
clone size: .
J gene: TRBJ2-2
V gene: TRBV2
D gene: .

CDR3 DNA: TGTGCCACCAGCAGAGTGGACTCAATCACTCGCGAGACCCAGTACTTC
CDR3 protein: CATSRVDSITRETQYF
clone size: .
J gene: TRBJ2-5
V gene: TRBV15
D gene: .

CDR3 DNA: TGCAGTGCAAGGGGAGGGTGGGGGCCAGAGACCCAGTACTTC
CDR3 protein: CSARGGWGPETQYF
clone size: many
J gene: TRBJ2-5
V gene: TRBV20-1
D gene: .

CDR3 DNA: TGCAGTGCTAGAGATTTGGGGGGAAGTTCTGGGGCCAACGTCCTGACTTTC
CDR3 protein: CSARDLGGSSGANVLTF
clone size: many
J gene: TRBJ2-6
V gene: TRBV20-1
D gene: .

CDR3 DNA: TGCGCCAGCAGCTTGGACGCGGGTAATCAGCCCCAGCATTTT
CDR3 protein: CASSLDAGNQPQHF
clone size: .
J gene: TRBJ1-5
V gene: TRBV5-1
D gene: .

CDR3 DNA: TGTGCCAGCAGCAGAAACAGGGCGTTGAACACTGAAGCTTTCTTT
CDR3 protein: CASSRNRALNTEAFF
clone size: once
J gene: TRBJ1-1
V gene: TRBV7-2
D gene: .

CDR3 DNA: TGCAGTGCTAGGTACAGGGGTCGGAACACTGAAGCTTTCTTT
CDR3 protein: CSARYRGRNTEAFF
clone size: .
J gene: TRBJ1-1
V gene: TRBV20-1
D gene: TRBD1

CDR3 DNA: TGCAGCGTTGATGACGGAAGCTATGGCTACACCTTC
CDR3 protein: CSVDDGSYGYTF
clone size: few
J gene: TRBJ1-2
V gene: TRBV29-1
D gene: .

CDR3 DNA: TGTGCCAGTAGTGAACCCCGGACAGGGGGGGGCAATCAGCCCCAGCATTTT
CDR3 protein: CASSEPRTGGGNQPQHF
clone size: .
J gene: TRBJ1-5
V gene: TRBV19
D gene: TRBD1

CDR3 DNA: TGTGCCTGCAAAAATAACGGGGGGGACAATGAAGCTTTCTTT
CDR3 protein: CACKNNGGDNEAFF
clone size: .
J gene: TRBJ1-1
V gene: TRBV2
D gene: .

CDR3 DNA: TGCAGTGCCGCGGCAGGGTGGGGTCAGCCCCAGTACTTC
CDR3 protein: CSAAAGWGQPQYF
clone size: few
J gene: TRBJ2-5
V gene: TRBV20-1
D gene: .

CDR3 DNA: TGTGCCAGCAGCTTGGGAGGAGTTCACGGCAATCAGCCCCAGCATTTT
CDR3 protein: CASSLGGVHGNQPQHF
clone size: many
J gene: TRBJ1-5
V gene: TRBV5-6
D gene: .

CDR3 DNA: TGCAGCGTTGATAGCCGTGGAGGGGGCAGGGGAATCTACGAGCAGTACTTC
CDR3 protein: CSVDSRGGGRGIYEQYF
clone size: .
J gene: TRBJ2-7
V gene: TRBV29-1
D gene: .

CDR3 DNA: TGTGCCAGCAGTGAGGGGAGTACGGACAATCAGCCCCAGCATTTT
CDR3 protein: CASSEGSTDNQPQHF
clone size: .
J gene: TRBJ1-5
V gene: TRBV25-1
D gene: .

CDR3 DNA: TGTGCCAGCAGCCAAGGCGCCGTGACCCAGTACTTC
CDR3 protein: CASSQGAVTQYF
clone size: .
J gene: TRBJ2-5
V gene: TRBV14
D gene: .

CDR3 DNA: TGTGCCAGCAACTCTAGGGGTACTGAAGCTTTCTTT
CDR3 protein: CASNSRGTEAFF
clone size: .
J gene: TRBJ1-1
V gene: TRBV11-2
D gene: .